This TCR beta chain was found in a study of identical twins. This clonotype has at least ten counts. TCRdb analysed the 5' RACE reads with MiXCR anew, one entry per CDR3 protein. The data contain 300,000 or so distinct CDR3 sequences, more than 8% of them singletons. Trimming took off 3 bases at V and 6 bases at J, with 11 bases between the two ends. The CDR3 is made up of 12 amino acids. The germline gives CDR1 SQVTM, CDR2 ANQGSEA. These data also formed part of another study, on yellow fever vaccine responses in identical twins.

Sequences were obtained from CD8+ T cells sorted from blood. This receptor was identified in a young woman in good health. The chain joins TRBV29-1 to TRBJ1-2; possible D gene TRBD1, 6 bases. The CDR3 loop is CSVDVWGHGYTF. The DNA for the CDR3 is TGCAGCGTTGATGTCTGGGGGCATGGCTACACCTTC.